In this sample, the clone carrying this T cell receptor beta chain turned up many times. RNA transcripts gave rise to amplified TCR beta CDR3 regions. HTBI primers drove first-round RT-PCR of the TCR CDR3. TCRdb independently ran MiXCR on the multiplex PCR reads; one entry per CDR3 protein. The sample has 300,000 to 350,000 distinct CDR3 sequences; around 23% are singletons. The data were taken from a study of T cells in Graves' hyperthyroidism and ophthalmopathy. Per germline, CDR1 SNHLY and CDR2 FYNNEI. The CDR3 is made up of 14 amino acids. With 6 bases removed from V and 9 bases from J, the gap between germline ends came to 18 bases.

The receptor was derived from a woman in her forties or fifties with Graves' hyperthyroidism. The V gene is TRBV2, the J gene TRBJ2-1, with D tentatively TRBD2 (6 bases). The sample was blood. The CDR3: CASRSSAVRFEQFF. The CDR3, as DNA: TGTGCCAGCAGGTCTAGCGCCGTTCGGTTTGAGCAGTTCTTC.